A selection of T cell receptor beta chains follows, all from one sample in a study of T cells of healthy individuals. TCRdb reprocessed the 5' RACE reads with MiXCR, giving one entry per CDR3 protein. The profile shows 40,000 to 60,000 distinct CDR3 sequences, roughly 14% of them singletons. The receptors shown here come from a human donor in good health. CDR3s include the opening cysteine and the closing phenylalanine or tryptophan. D genes are given only for firm matches. A row's size may be missing; if present it is once, few, many or a size class.

j_call | clone_size | d_call | v_call | cdr3_nt | cdr3_aa
TRBJ2-1 | many | . | TRBV7-6 | TGTGCCAGCAGCTTAATGGTCGACAATGAGCAGTTCTTC | CASSLMVDNEQFF
TRBJ1-6 | . | . | TRBV6-2/TRBV6-3 | TGTGCCAGCAGCAAGACAGAGGCGCCCCTCCACTTT | CASSKTEAPLHF
TRBJ1-5 | few | TRBD1 | TRBV6-1 | TGTGCCAGCTGGACAGGGAATAGCAATCAGCCCCAGCATTTT | CASWTGNSNQPQHF
TRBJ1-4 | many | . | TRBV7-2 | TGTGCCAGCAGCTTCCGTCATAATGAAAAACTGTTTTTT | CASSFRHNEKLFF
TRBJ2-1 | many | TRBD2 | TRBV14 | TGTGCCAGCAGCCCGCCGGGACTAGCGGGAGAGAGCTACAATGAGCAGTTCTTC | CASSPPGLAGESYNEQFF
TRBJ2-3 | many | TRBD2 | TRBV24-1 | TGTGCCACCAGTGGGATTCCTAGCGGGTACCGCACAGATACGCAGTATTTT | CATSGIPSGYRTDTQYF
TRBJ2-7 | few | . | TRBV5-1 | TGCGCCAGCAGCTTGATCCCGTACTACGAGCAGTACTTC | CASSLIPYYEQYF
TRBJ1-5 | . | . | TRBV7-8 | TGTGCCAGCAGCTTAGCAGCGGCAGTGAGGAATCAGCCCCAGCATTTT | CASSLAAAVRNQPQHF
TRBJ2-1 | . | TRBD2 | TRBV12-5 | TGTGCTAGTGGTTTGGTAATACGAAGGGGACTAGCGGGGGGGCCTAGGGTTGGGAATGAGCAGTTCTTC | CASGLVIRRGLAGGPRVGNEQFF
TRBJ2-1 | . | . | TRBV24-1 | TGTGCGACCAGTGACCCTCGAGACCCGGGGTATGAGCAGTTCTTC | CATSDPRDPGYEQFF
TRBJ2-4 | . | . | TRBV21-1 | TGTGCCAGCAGCAAATACGTCGGGAGGCCCTCAGGGGCCAAAAACATTCAGTACTTC | CASSKYVGRPSGAKNIQYF
TRBJ2-3 | many | . | TRBV20-1 | TGCAGTGCTAGACGGGTCGGGCAGGGTATGACAGATACGCAGTATTTT | CSARRVGQGMTDTQYF
TRBJ1-5 | . | . | TRBV10-1 | TGCGCCAGCAGTGAGTCGATGGGTAATCAGCCCCAGCATTTT | CASSESMGNQPQHF
TRBJ2-1 | few | TRBD1 | TRBV27 | TGTGCCAGCAGTTTGACAGGGTCGTATGAGCAGTTCTTC | CASSLTGSYEQFF
TRBJ2-3 | many | . | TRBV5-1 | TGCGCCAGCAGCTTAAAGAATACGCAGTATTTT | CASSLKNTQYF
TRBJ2-7 | many | TRBD1 | TRBV20-1 | TGCAGTGCTATGGGACAGCTCTTCTCCTACGAGCAGTACTTC | CSAMGQLFSYEQYF
TRBJ2-3 | few | TRBD1 | TRBV5-6 | TGTGCCAGCAGCTTCGGGACAGCTACCCCTAGCACAGATACGCAGTATTTT | CASSFGTATPSTDTQYF
TRBJ2-5 | many | . | TRBV20-1 | TGCAGTGCTAGCCAGACTAGTTCGTCGTACTTC | CSASQTSSSYF
TRBJ2-7 | . | . | TRBV18 | TGTGCCAGCTCACCTTTCAGTGCCTACGAGCAGTACTTC | CASSPFSAYEQYF
TRBJ1-6 | . | . | TRBV4-1 | TGCGCCAGCAGCCAAGGGGCGGGGGGAAATTCACCCCTCCACTTT | CASSQGAGGNSPLHF
TRBJ2-7 | . | TRBD1 | TRBV12-5 | TGTGCTAGTGGTTGGGGACAGGGGAACGAGCAGTACTTC | CASGWGQGNEQYF
TRBJ2-7 | many | . | TRBV5-6 | TGTGCCAGCAGCTTCCAGGGCTCCTACGAGCAGTACTTC | CASSFQGSYEQYF
TRBJ2-5 | . | . | TRBV6-6 | TGTGCCAGCAGTGAGGGGACGGACCAAGAGACCCAGTACTTC | CASSEGTDQETQYF
TRBJ1-5 | . | . | TRBV4-1 | TGCGCCAGCAGCCAAGGGTCACAACTAAGGGGATATGCTCAGCCCCAGCATTTT | CASSQGSQLRGYAQPQHF
TRBJ2-3 | many | TRBD2 | TRBV7-2 | TGTGCCAGCAGTCCCCGGCTAGCGGGGGGGCGAGGAGATACGCAGTATTTT | CASSPRLAGGRGDTQYF
TRBJ2-1 | . | TRBD1 | TRBV7-9 | TGTGCCAGCAGTCCCACAGGGGGCAATGAGCAGTTCTTC | CASSPTGGNEQFF
TRBJ2-5 | many | . | TRBV29-1 | TGCAGCGTTGAGGACGCCCAATGGAGACCCCAGTACTTC | CSVEDAQWRPQYF
TRBJ1-4 | few | . | TRBV28 | TGTGCCAGCAGTTTCCCCGAGGGACCGATCAATCACTTT | CASSFPEGPINHF
TRBJ1-6 | many | . | TRBV7-2 | TGTGCCAGCAGCTTAGGGGGGCCCGGCTCCTATAATTCACCCCTCCACTTT | CASSLGGPGSYNSPLHF
TRBJ2-5 | . | TRBD2 | TRBV6-5 | TGTGCCAGCAAGAAAAGTAGCGGGGGCCAAGAGACCCAGTACTTC | CASKKSSGGQETQYF
TRBJ2-3 | few | . | TRBV6-1 | TGTGCCAGCAAGCTGGGCCCTGGGGAGACAGATACGCAGTATTTT | CASKLGPGETDTQYF
TRBJ1-2 | many | . | TRBV25-1 | TGTGCCAGCAGTGATCCCTATGGCTACACCTTC | CASSDPYGYTF
TRBJ2-1 | few | . | TRBV10-3 | TGTGCCATCAGTGATCCGGGAGTCCCCTACAATGAGCAGTTCTTC | CAISDPGVPYNEQFF
TRBJ2-3 | many | . | TRBV2 | TGTGCCAGCGTACAGGTGGGCACGCAGTATTTT | CASVQVGTQYF
TRBJ2-1 | many | . | TRBV7-9 | TGTGCCAGCAGCCCCGGGGCCGTCGTAAACAATGAGCAGTTCTTC | CASSPGAVVNNEQFF
TRBJ2-5 | many | TRBD2 | TRBV7-2 | TGTGCCAGCAGCCCTTGGGGTAGCGGGGCGGAGACCCAGTACTTC | CASSPWGSGAETQYF
TRBJ1-2 | many | TRBD1 | TRBV3-1 | TGTGCCAGCAGCCAAGACACCGGGACAGGGGGTCTATATGGCTACACCTTC | CASSQDTGTGGLYGYTF
TRBJ2-1 | few | TRBD2 | TRBV20-1 | TGCAGTGGGGGCCGGGGGGATCTCCCCGAGCAGTTCTTC | CSGGRGDLPEQFF
TRBJ1-1 | . | . | TRBV12-3/TRBV12-4 | TGTGCCAGCAGTTTCGACCCGAACACTGAAGCTTTCTTT | CASSFDPNTEAFF
TRBJ1-1 | few | . | TRBV7-9 | TGTGCCAGCAGCTTATACAGGGAGAACACTGAAGCTTTCTTT | CASSLYRENTEAFF
TRBJ2-3 | many | TRBD1 | TRBV7-9 | TGTGCCAGCAGCTGGCGAGACAGGGACCCCACAGATACGCAGTATTTT | CASSWRDRDPTDTQYF
TRBJ1-4 | . | . | TRBV11-2 | TGTGCCAGCAGCTTAGTTTCTCGTGGCAGGGCCGGCGAAAAACTGTTTTTT | CASSLVSRGRAGEKLFF
TRBJ2-7 | . | TRBD2 | TRBV5-1 | TGCGCCAGCAGCACCTCGGGACTAGCGTCCTACGAGCAGTACTTC | CASSTSGLASYEQYF
TRBJ1-4 | many | TRBD1 | TRBV7-2 | TGTGCCAGCAGCTTATGGACAGGGGAAAAACTGTTTTTT | CASSLWTGEKLFF
TRBJ2-7 | few | TRBD1 | TRBV30 | TGTGCCTGGAGTCGGGGACAGCTATACGAGCAGTACTTC | CAWSRGQLYEQYF
TRBJ2-7 | . | . | TRBV5-7 | TGTGCCAGCAGCTCACAAGACTACCGCGGGGGCTGCACCACCTACGAGCAGTACTTC | CASSSQDYRGGCTTYEQYF
TRBJ1-1 | few | . | TRBV10-3 | TGTGCCACCAGGGGACTCGGCACTGAAGCTTTCTTT | CATRGLGTEAFF
TRBJ2-3 | few | . | TRBV5-1 | TGCGCCAGCAGCCTGGGGACGGCTACCAGCACAGATACGCAGTATTTT | CASSLGTATSTDTQYF
TRBJ1-2 | many | TRBD1 | TRBV10-3 | TGTGCCATCAGGCCTTCCACTCCGAGACAGGGGGCAGGGCGGTACAATGGCTACACCTTC | CAIRPSTPRQGAGRYNGYTF